This note documents a single TCR beta chain sequence. No antigen is known for it. Cells were stimulated with overlapping HIV-1 Gag 15-mer peptides. CD40L/CD69 double-negative CD45RO-high memory CD4+ T cells were collected. CD8+ T cells were removed from PBMCs prior to stimulation. The source of the sample is a study of persistence of HIV-infected CD4 T cells. Background on the study: Donors were ART-treated; their CMV- and Gag-responding CD4+ T cells were isolated.

V lost 5 bases and J lost 6, with 7 bases in between. There are 10 residues in the CDR3. From germline, CDR1 is SQVTM and CDR2 ANQGSEA. The immunoSEQ assay was version 4, run in survey mode. The table came from immunoSEQ multiplex PCR; TCRdb's copy has only in-frame clones and leaves some out. This sample has over 40,000 clones, with more than 75% found just once. Study-level results: The rare CMV-responding cells with HIV-1 proviruses were not separately TCR-sequenced. Within sorted populations, more oligoclonal TCRs accompanied more oligoclonal proviruses.

The clonotype comes from an adult man with HIV who was CMV-seropositive. The material was CD4+ T cells sorted from PBMCs after approximately 19-hour stimulation, obtained from a patient who received antiretroviral therapy. This chain joins TRBV29-1 and TRBJ1-1; no clear D. CDR3 sequence (DNA): TGCAGCGTTCAGTCCGCTGAAGCTTTCTTT. Its translation: CSVQSAEAFF. The full variable domain, its missing parts supplied by reference TRBV29-1 and TRBJ1-1, is SAVISQKPSRDICQRGTSLTIQCQVDSQVTMMFWYRQQPGQSLTLIATANQGSEATYESGFVIDKFPISRPNLTFSTLTVSNMSPEDSSIYLCSVQSAEAFFGQGTRLTVV.